The 6 T cell receptor beta chains presented below share a single source sample, sequenced in a study of OX40 agonist ivuxolimab in advanced cancers. The method behind the library was the immunoSEQ multiplex PCR assay. As stored in TCRdb, this immuneACCESS dataset retains in-frame rearrangements with V and J assigned. A fraction of the clones does not appear; measured against another copy, unresolved V genes explain less than half of the discrepancy, and the remainder lacks a known reason. This sample gives 40,000 to 55,000 clones in total; over 75% of them show up just once. The top ten clones comprise roughly 3.3% of the sample. The material sequenced was CD4+ or CD8+ T cells sorted from blood, taken in a trial of the OX40 agonist ivuxolimab. Every receptor here comes from an adult with an advanced solid tumor such as melanoma, head and neck, liver or kidney cancer.

The gene calls are TRBV2 and TRBJ1-6; no firm D call. The CDR3 has 13 amino acids. V lost 6 bases to trimming and J lost 10 bases, with 13 bases between them. Germline CDR1 and CDR2: SNHLY and FYNNEI. CDR3 sequence: CASRGGQQSPLHF. Written as DNA, the CDR3 is TGTGCCAGCAGGGGAGGGCAGCAATCACCCCTCCACTTT.

The chain has TRBV6-8 and TRBJ2-1, with D unresolved. Trimming took 4 bases from V and 2 from J, leaving 9 bases between them. This CDR3 has 14 residues. Germline V lookup: CDR1 MNHGY, CDR2 SAAAGT. In DNA, the CDR3 is TGTGCCAGCAGTTGGGCAGAGACCTACAATGAGCAGTTCTTC. Translated, it gives CASSWAETYNEQFF.

The V and J genes are TRBV11-2 and TRBJ2-7; tentatively, D is TRBD2 (6 bases). This CDR3 comprises 14 residues. The germline V gene encodes CDR1 SGHAT and CDR2 FQNNGV. Deletions cut 5 bases from V and 3 bases from J, with 14 bases between. CDR3 sequence reads: CASSPPGLLYEQYF. The CDR3 DNA sequence: TGTGCCAGCAGCCCACCGGGACTCCTCTACGAGCAGTACTTC.

The chain carries TRBV5-6 and TRBJ1-2; D gene uncertain. Trimming removed 1 base at V and 2 bases at J, with 12 bases between. The CDR3 sequence is 15 residues long. Germline CDR1 and CDR2: SGHDT and YYEEEE. The chain's CDR3 is CASSLYRVQNYGYTF. The CDR3 DNA reads TGTGCCAGCAGCTTGTATAGGGTTCAGAACTATGGCTACACCTTC.

V and J are TRBV7-3 and TRBJ2-3, with D perhaps assigned TRBD1 or TRBD2 (5 bases each). Trimming cost V 6 bases and J 1 base, with 14 bases left between them. CDR1 and CDR2 (germline): SGHTA, FQGTGA. The CDR3 loop spans 15 amino acids. Here the CDR3 DNA reads TGTGCCAGCAGTTTATGGGGCGGGCGCACAGATACGCAGTATTTT. Translation: CASSLWGGRTDTQYF.

The rearrangement joins TRBV7-9 to TRBJ2-7; tentative D call: TRBD2 (5 bases). V dropped 5 bases and J dropped 3 bases, with 14 bases sitting between them. In germline, CDR1 is SEHNR, CDR2 FQNEAQ (reference sequence). The CDR3 is 14 residues long. Written as DNA, the CDR3 is TGTGCCAGCAGCATGGAGGTAGGGTTCTACGAGCAGTACTTC. Amino acids: CASSMEVGFYEQYF.